What follows is one TCR beta chain and its context. Its antigen is undetermined. The data were obtained in a study of T cell responses to AZD1222 COVID-19 vaccine. Study-level results: No repertoire was sampled before or during the peak T cell response, only after it. Only a handful of individuals given AZD1222 were seropositive at baseline.

This table comes from immunoSEQ multiplex PCR, and its TCRdb copy is limited to in-frame clones, with some not included. Found here are over 85,000 clones, 80% to 90% of them singletons; the top ten hold about 15%. The CDR3 runs 16 residues. Germline V gives CDR1 SGHKS, CDR2 YYEKEE (reference sequence). Trimming took off 5 bases at V and 2 bases at J, with 17 bases between the two ends. The material sequenced was peripheral blood, taken 28 days after the second AZD1222 dose. The TCR comes from an adult who received the AZD1222 COVID-19 vaccine. This rearrangement joins TRBV5-5 to TRBJ2-1; possible D gene TRBD1, 5 bases. CDR3 protein: CASSPVIQDAYNEQFF. DNA for the CDR3: TGTGCCAGCAGTCCAGTCATACAGGACGCCTACAATGAGCAGTTCTTC.